Following are 23 T cell receptor beta chains from one sample sequenced in a study of control samples from healthy donors and cancer patients. The protocol was immunoSEQ multiplex PCR, while the TCRdb copy is restricted to in-frame clones and leaves out a portion. The repertoire holds 70,000 to 85,000 clones, roughly 82% seen once, with around a tenth in the top ten. Sequencing was performed on PBMCs. All receptors come from a man in his fifties or sixties with head and neck cancer.

V usage is TRBV28 and J usage is TRBJ1-2, with TRBD1 identical over 7 bases. The CDR3 is 13 amino acids. Trimming removed 3 bases from V and 7 bases from J; junction bases left unmatched: 5. From germline, CDR1 is MDHEN and CDR2 SYDVKM. The CDR3 loop is CASSLRQGGGYTF. CDR3 sequence (DNA): TGTGCCAGCAGTTTGAGACAGGGCGGTGGCTACACCTTC.

This clone was recorded once. The chain carries TRBV6-2 or TRBV6-3 and TRBJ1-1; TRBD1 matches at 9 bases. Germline CDR1 and CDR2: MNHEY and SVGEGT. V lost 1 base and J lost 2; bases outside the gene matches: 11. This CDR3 has 18 residues. CDR3: CASSYWAWDRDTNTEAFF. The CDR3 bases are TGTGCCAGCAGTTACTGGGCTTGGGACAGGGACACTAACACTGAAGCTTTCTTT.

J is TRBJ2-5 and V is TRBV5-4; 10 positions agree with TRBD2. This CDR3 contains 15 residues. After removal of 0 bases from V and 3 bases from J, the junction contained 2 bases not matched to a gene. Germline V CDR1 and CDR2: SGHNT, YYREEE (reference sequence). The CDR3 reads CASSLALAGEETQYF. In nucleotides, the CDR3 is TGTGCCAGCAGCTTGGCGCTAGCGGGAGAAGAGACCCAGTACTTC.

The chain links TRBV6-5 to TRBJ1-1, with 8 nucleotides matching TRBD1. With 6 bases clipped from V and 11 bases from J, the junction kept 5 bases outside the gene matches. Germline values: CDR1 MNHEY, CDR2 SVGAGI. The CDR3 has 11 residues. CDR3 amino acids: CASRETGDAFF. The CDR3 coding sequence is TGTGCCAGCAGGGAGACAGGGGATGCTTTCTTT.

The V gene is TRBV6-1, the J gene TRBJ2-7, with 10 bases aligning to TRBD1. Trimming at V came to 2 bases and at J to 2 bases, leaving 3 bases not matched to a gene. The CDR3 consists of 15 residues. CDR1 is MNHNS, CDR2 SASEGT, per germline. DNA of the CDR3: TGTGCCAGCAGTGAATGGGGACAGGGGACCTACGAGCAGTACTTC. Amino acids: CASSEWGQGTYEQYF.

This chain uses TRBV7-9 with TRBJ1-1, with D tentatively TRBD1 (5 bases). V dropped 5 bases and J dropped 5 bases, with 12 bases sitting between them. Germline-derived CDR1 and CDR2 are SEHNR and FQNEAQ (reference sequence). CDR3 length: 13 amino acids. CDR3 DNA sequence: TGTGCCAGCAGCCTCAGGGAGCGTACTGAAGCTTTCTTT. This sequence encodes CASSLRERTEAFF.

The chain combines TRBV27 with TRBJ2-7, with D perhaps matching TRBD1 (6 bases). V was clipped by 5 bases and J by 2 bases, with 16 bases between them. CDR3 size: 15 residues. Germline V gene data show CDR1 as MNHEY and CDR2 as SMNVEV (reference sequence). CDR3 DNA sequence: TGTGCCAGCAGTACAGGACAGCGGACAACCTACGAGCAGTACTTC. Amino acid sequence: CASSTGQRTTYEQYF.

Here the CDR3 reads CASSLDRDYGYTF. The CDR3 DNA reads TGTGCCAGCAGTTTGGACAGGGACTATGGCTACACCTTC. The chain uses TRBV27 and TRBJ1-2, with 8 bases fitting TRBD1. The germline V gene encodes CDR1 MNHEY and CDR2 SMNVEV (reference sequence). V shed 3 bases, J shed 3 bases, and the junction held 0 bases outside the gene matches. The CDR3 is 13 amino acids.

The V and J genes are TRBV19 and TRBJ2-1; unclear D gene. This CDR3 contains 15 residues. V lost 1 base to trimming and J lost 5 bases, with 12 bases between them. Germline CDR1 LNHDA, CDR2 SQIVND (reference sequence). CDR3 nucleotides: TGTGCCAGTAGTATAGGACCGCTCGAGCACAATGAGCAGTTCTTC. It codes for CASSIGPLEHNEQFF.

The V call is TRBV3-1 (or the pseudogene TRBV3-2), the J call TRBJ2-2, with 10 bases aligning to TRBD1. V trimming: 4 bases; J trimming: 2 bases; junction bases outside the gene matches: 19. The CDR3 covers 21 residues. Germline assignment: CDR1 LGHDT and CDR2 YNNKEL (reference sequence). CDR3 protein: CASSPLLGQGTTIHNTGELFF. The CDR3 nucleotides read TGTGCCAGCAGCCCGCTCTTGGGACAGGGGACCACCATACACAACACCGGGGAGCTGTTTTTT.

The J gene is TRBJ1-4, the V gene TRBV9, with 10 bases matching TRBD1. CDR1 and CDR2 (germline): SGDLS, YYNGEE. CDR3 length: 15 amino acids. V lost 0 bases and J lost 10; bases outside the gene matches: 6. The CDR3 bases are TGTGCCAGCAGCGTAGAAGGGACAGGGGTGAGAAAACTGTTTTTT. Protein sequence: CASSVEGTGVRKLFF. The variable domain in full, completed from reference TRBV9 and TRBJ1-4, reads DSGVTQTPKHLITATGQRVTLRCSPRSGDLSVYWYQQSLDQGLQFLIQYYNGEERAKGNILERFSAQQFPDLHSELNLSSLELGDSALYFCASSVEGTGVRKLFFGSGTQLSVL.

The chain joins TRBV7-2 to TRBJ1-5; D unresolved. V dropped 6 bases and J dropped 0 bases, with 9 bases sitting between them. Germline V gives CDR1 SGHTA, CDR2 FQGNSA. CDR3 length equals 14 residues. In DNA, the CDR3 is TGTGCCAGCAGTTACTATTATAGCAATCAGCCCCAGCATTTT. Translated: CASSYYYSNQPQHF.

This clone came up a few times. The J gene is TRBJ2-1, the V gene TRBV28, with a tentative D call TRBD2 (5 bases). The germline gives CDR1 MDHEN, CDR2 SYDVKM. V lost 6 bases and J 8 bases, leaving 17 bases between the germline ends. The CDR3 runs to 14 residues. CDR3 amino acids: CASSPDYLVDEQFF. CDR3 nucleotide sequence: TGTGCCAGCAGCCCCGACTACCTCGTAGATGAGCAGTTCTTC.

By frequency in the sample, this clone is medium-sized (0.01 to 0.1%). The chain uses TRBV13 and TRBJ2-2, with a tentative D call TRBD1 (6 bases). There are 17 residues in the CDR3. V lost 6 bases and J lost 2, with 19 bases in between. In germline, CDR1 is PRHDT, CDR2 FYEKMQ (reference sequence). The CDR3 DNA reads as TGTGCCAGCAGAGGGGGAGTCCTGGACAGCAACACCGGGGAGCTGTTTTTT. As protein: CASRGGVLDSNTGELFF.

This rearrangement joins TRBV9 to TRBJ1-4; TRBD1 matches at 9 bases. The J segment lost 6 bases and the V segment lost 1 base, leaving 4 bases of the junction unmatched. The CDR3 totals 15 residues. The germline CDR1 and CDR2 sequences are SGDLS and YYNGEE. In nucleotides, the CDR3 is TGTGCCAGCAGCGTAACCGGGACAGGGTATGAAAAACTGTTTTTT. Translated: CASSVTGTGYEKLFF.

The rearrangement links TRBV28 to TRBJ1-1; no clear D gene. Between the trimmed V and J ends, which lost 2 bases and 8 bases, there was a span of 9 bases. The CDR3 totals 12 residues. CDR1 is MDHEN and CDR2 is SYDVKM in the germline V gene. DNA for the CDR3: TGTGCCAGCAGTTTAGGCCTGGCAGAAGCTTTCTTT. Protein product: CASSLGLAEAFF.

This CDR3 reads CASSQGVAGAEQYF. The CDR3 nucleotides are TGTGCCAGCAGCCAAGGGGTAGCGGGAGCCGAGCAGTACTTC. The genes are TRBV3-1 (or the pseudogene TRBV3-2) and TRBJ2-7; 9 bases are a match to TRBD2. Germline lookup yields CDR1 LGHDT and CDR2 YNNKEL (reference sequence). With 1 base clipped from V and 6 bases from J, the junction kept 4 bases outside the gene matches. This CDR3 is 14 amino acids long.

V gene TRBV7-8 combines with J gene TRBJ1-2, with no clear D. Germline V gives CDR1 SGHVS, CDR2 FQNEAQ. This CDR3 contains 15 residues. Trimming shortened V by 1 base and J by 0 bases, and 9 bases separated the two germline ends. The CDR3 sequence: CASSLVAVSNYGYTF. CDR3 sequence (DNA): TGTGCCAGCAGCTTAGTGGCGGTATCTAACTATGGCTACACCTTC.

J is TRBJ2-7 and V is TRBV5-8; 7 bases agree with TRBD2. Trimming removed 5 bases from V and 2 bases from J; junction bases left unmatched: 19. The length of the CDR3 is 18 residues. The V gene's germline CDR1 is SGHTS and CDR2 YDEGEE. CDR3 in amino acids: CASSLAGVRGGPPYEQYF. The CDR3 DNA sequence: TGTGCCAGCAGTCTTGCGGGAGTGCGGGGAGGCCCTCCCTACGAGCAGTACTTC.

The chain is built from TRBV7-9 and TRBJ1-2, with D maybe TRBD1 (6 bases). The V gene's germline CDR1 is SEHNR and CDR2 FQNEAQ (reference sequence). The V gene lost 5 bases and the J gene lost 10 bases, with 14 bases spanning the gap. The CDR3 sequence is 12 residues long. As DNA, the CDR3 is TGTGCCAGCAGCCACCTTGGGGGCGTCTACACCTTC. Amino acid sequence: CASSHLGGVYTF.

The CDR3 loop is CASSYLTGGDQPQHF. The CDR3 DNA follows: TGTGCCAGCAGTTACCTTACAGGGGGCGATCAGCCCCAGCATTTT. The rearrangement uses TRBV6-2 or TRBV6-3 and TRBJ1-5; 9 bases fit TRBD1. CDR1 is MNHEY, CDR2 SVGEGT, per germline. The CDR3 sequence is 15 residues long. Losses at the gene ends were 2 bases for V and 5 bases for J; bases not matched to a gene: 4.

This clone was counted once. The gene calls are TRBV6-5 and TRBJ1-5, with D perhaps matching TRBD1 (5 bases). CDR1 is MNHEY and CDR2 is SVGAGI in the germline V gene. The CDR3 covers 14 residues. Between the trimmed V and J ends, which lost 5 bases and 6 bases, there was a span of 14 bases. The CDR3 loop is CASSPSGGTQPQHF. As DNA, the CDR3 is TGTGCCAGCAGTCCATCGGGGGGGACTCAGCCCCAGCATTTT.

This clone is a singleton in its sample. V usage is TRBV18 and J usage is TRBJ1-2; TRBD1 might be the D (6 bases). This CDR3 region has 14 residues. The V end was cut by 5 bases, the J end by 6 bases, with 16 bases between. Per the germline V gene, CDR1 is KGHSH and CDR2 is LQKENI. The CDR3 nucleotides read TGTGCCAGCTCAGAAGAACAGGGATCAGATGGCTACACCTTC. Translated, it gives CASSEEQGSDGYTF.